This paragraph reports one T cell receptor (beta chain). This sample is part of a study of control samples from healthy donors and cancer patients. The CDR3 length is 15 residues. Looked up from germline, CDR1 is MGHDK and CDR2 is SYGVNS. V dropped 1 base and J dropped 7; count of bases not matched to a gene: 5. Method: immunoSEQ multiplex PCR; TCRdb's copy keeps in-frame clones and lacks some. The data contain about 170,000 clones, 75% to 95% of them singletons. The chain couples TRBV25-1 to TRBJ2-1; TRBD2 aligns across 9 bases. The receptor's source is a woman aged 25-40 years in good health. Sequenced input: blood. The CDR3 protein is CASSEFGREGNEQFF. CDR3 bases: TGTGCCAGCAGTGAATTCGGGCGGGAGGGTAATGAGCAGTTCTTC.